The 6 T cell receptor beta chains listed next were all sequenced from one sample in a study of CD8 T cells in Susac syndrome. RNA totalling 0.5 to 1 ug underwent reverse transcription with random hexamers. TCRdb ran MiXCR on the immunoSEQ multiplex PCR reads and lists one entry per CDR3 protein. Counted here are about 140,000 distinct CDR3 sequences, less than 95% occurring once; the ten biggest clones make up roughly 0.083%. The sample comprised CD4+ T cells from PBMCs. These receptors were taken from a human donor in good health.

V is TRBV2 and J is TRBJ2-1; D perhaps matches TRBD2 (5 bases). Germline values: CDR1 SNHLY, CDR2 FYNNEI. This CDR3 is 16 amino acids long. Trimming took 2 bases from V and 8 from J, leaving 19 bases between them. The CDR3 nucleotides read TGTGCCAGCAGTGAACCCCTGTGGACGACTAACGATGAGCAGTTCTTC. It translates to CASSEPLWTTNDEQFF. Full variable domain (remainder filled in from reference TRBV2 and TRBJ2-1): EPEVTQTPSHQVTQMGQEVILRCVPISNHLYFYWYRQILGQKVEFLVSFYNNEISEKSEIFDDQFSVERPDGSNFTLKIRSTKLEDSAMYFCASSEPLWTTNDEQFFGPGTRLTVL.

The rearrangement uses TRBV15 and TRBJ2-4, with TRBD2 as a possible D gene (6 bases). This CDR3 contains 15 residues. The ends were cut back, 4 bases at V and 6 bases at J, with 16 bases in the middle. Germline V CDR1 and CDR2: LNHNV, YYDKDF (reference sequence). DNA of the CDR3: TGTGCCACCAGCACCCGGGACTCAGGAGGAAACATTCAGTACTTC. Amino acids: CATSTRDSGGNIQYF.

The chain recombines TRBV7-9 with TRBJ2-2; 13 bases fit TRBD2. Germline CDR1 SEHNR, CDR2 FQNEAQ (reference sequence). The length of the CDR3 is 14 residues. The trim removed 11 bases at V and 4 bases at J, leaving 4 bases unmatched. The CDR3 loop reads CAAGTSGTTGELFF. DNA of the CDR3: TGTGCCGCAGGGACTAGCGGGACCACCGGGGAGCTGTTTTTT.

J is TRBJ1-1 and V is TRBV18; TRBD1 matches at 8 bases. J was trimmed by 3 bases and V by 4 bases; bases with no gene match: 13. Germline CDR1 and CDR2: KGHSH and LQKENI. The CDR3 consists of 17 residues. The CDR3 bases are TGTGCCAGCTCACGATTCTCAACGACAGGGGCGGACACTGAAGCTTTCTTT. Translation: CASSRFSTTGADTEAFF.

With respect to this clonotype: It is likely a read error, because the conserved phenylalanine at the end of the CDR3 is missing. The rearrangement uses TRBV10-3 and TRBJ2-5; 12 bases agree with TRBD2. V shed 9 bases, J shed 5 bases, and the junction held 7 bases outside the gene matches. CDR1 is ENHRY and CDR2 is SYGVKD in the germline V gene. The CDR3 spans 14 residues. The CDR3 nucleotides are TGTGCCATAGGGACTAGCGGGCGCGGGGAGACCCAGTACCTC. This gives the protein CAIGTSGRGETQYL.

The chain uses TRBV28 and TRBJ2-7; D is ambiguous. The CDR3 is 14 residues long. Per germline, CDR1 MDHEN and CDR2 SYDVKM. Trimming removed 3 bases at V and 6 bases at J, with 15 bases between. This CDR3 is CASSFVNTPGEQYF. Here the CDR3 DNA reads TGTGCCAGCAGTTTCGTCAATACCCCTGGCGAGCAGTACTTC.